The 31 T cell receptor beta chains below come from one sample, sequenced in a study of shared clonotypes between healthy human individuals. Some clones are missing from TCRdb's copy, which holds only in-frame ones; the method was immunoSEQ multiplex PCR. The profile covers 2 million to 2.5 million clones, with roughly 95% appearing a single time and approximately 0.13% taken by the ten largest. The sequencing sample was made of naive CD4+ T cells sorted from blood. As for subset: CD45RA+ positively selected. These receptors were obtained from a man between 18 and 29 years old in good health.

This rearrangement joins TRBV28 to TRBJ1-6; the D is unclear. The germline V gene has CDR1 MDHEN and CDR2 SYDVKM. The ends were cut back, 6 bases at V and 2 bases at J, with 5 bases in the middle. This CDR3 is 13 amino acids long. In DNA, the CDR3 is TGTGCCAGCAGCAGAACCTATAATTCACCCCTCCACTTT. Its translation: CASSRTYNSPLHF.

J is TRBJ2-7 and V is TRBV7-2; D is ambiguous. This CDR3 is 15 amino acids long. CDR1 SGHTA and CDR2 FQGNSA come from the germline V gene. Trimming pared 4 bases from V and 2 bases from J, leaving 15 bases between. CDR3 nucleotides: TGTGCCAGCAGCTATATCTCTCAACCAACCTACGAGCAGTACTTC. Amino acid sequence: CASSYISQPTYEQYF. Looking up the rest from reference TRBV7-2 and TRBJ2-7 gives the full variable domain: GAGVSQSPSNKVTEKGKDVELRCDPISGHTALYWYRQSLGQGLEFLIYFQGNSAPDKSGLPSDRFSAERTGGSVSTLTIQRTQQEDSAVYLCASSYISQPTYEQYFGPGTRLTVT.

The V call is TRBV30, the J call TRBJ2-5; TRBD2 matches 13 bases. CDR3 length: 17 residues. The germline CDR1 and CDR2 sequences are GTSNPN and SVGIG (reference sequence). V gave up 2 bases and J gave up 5 bases; unmatched junction bases: 11. The CDR3 reads CAWSHILTSGGIETQYF. The DNA for the CDR3 is TGTGCCTGGAGTCATATACTGACTAGCGGGGGGATCGAGACCCAGTACTTC.

The gene calls are TRBV10-3 and TRBJ2-2; 8 nucleotides line up with TRBD2. Trimming took 7 bases from V and 5 from J; bases not matched to a gene: 9. The CDR3 has 15 amino acids. Germline-derived CDR1 and CDR2 are ENHRY and SYGVKD. The CDR3 protein is CAITPREGRTGELFF. Here the CDR3 DNA reads TGTGCCATCACCCCACGGGAGGGCCGTACCGGGGAGCTGTTTTTT.

The CDR3 region is CASSHTSWGSSTTEAFF. The CDR3 nucleotides are TGTGCCAGCAGCCACACTTCCTGGGGCAGTTCTACCACTGAAGCTTTCTTT. The chain uses TRBV11-1 and TRBJ1-1; D possibly corresponds to TRBD1 (5 bases). Germline CDR1 SGHAT, CDR2 FQDESV (reference sequence). CDR3 length: 17 amino acids. Deletions cut 5 bases from V and 4 bases from J, with 23 bases between.

This clone occurred a few times. The J gene is TRBJ1-6, the V gene TRBV28; D is undetermined. Per the germline V gene, CDR1 is MDHEN and CDR2 is SYDVKM. CDR3 length: 15 residues. V was pared by 6 bases and J by 5 bases, with 14 bases between. The CDR3 DNA is TGTGCCAGCAGGCCACCGGGGTTGAATAATTCACCCCTCCACTTT. This gives the protein CASRPPGLNNSPLHF.

With respect to this clone: Other DNA sequences from this sample encode an identical CDR3 as well. CDR3 residues: CAISDSGGSYNEQFF. CDR3 bases: TGTGCCATCAGTGATAGCGGGGGGTCGTACAATGAGCAGTTCTTC. The V call is TRBV10-3, the J call TRBJ2-1, with 10 bases fitting TRBD2. With 3 bases clipped from V and 4 bases from J, the junction kept 3 bases outside the gene matches. Germline assignment: CDR1 ENHRY and CDR2 SYGVKD. The CDR3 has 15 residues.

This chain links TRBV6-1 with TRBJ1-5, with D hard to call. The V gene lost 7 bases and the J gene lost 4 bases, with 17 bases spanning the gap. The germline V gene encodes CDR1 MNHNS and CDR2 SASEGT. There are 15 residues in the CDR3. The DNA for the CDR3 is TGTGCCAGCATGGGCTGGACTGGATATAATCAGCCCCAGCATTTT. Translated, it gives CASMGWTGYNQPQHF.

The chain couples TRBV30 to TRBJ2-5; weak D call: TRBD2 (6 bases). The germline V gene encodes CDR1 GTSNPN and CDR2 SVGIG (reference sequence). This CDR3 is 14 amino acids long. V shed 4 bases and J shed 6 bases, with 18 bases lying between them. CDR3 residues: CAWNQKGGGKTQYF. CDR3 sequence (DNA): TGTGCCTGGAATCAGAAGGGAGGCGGAAAGACCCAGTACTTC.

This chain links TRBV12-5 with TRBJ1-2; 7 positions agree with TRBD1. Germline V CDR1 and CDR2: LGHNT, FRNRAP. Trimming took 2 bases from V and 1 from J; bases not matched to a gene: 10. CDR3 length equals 17 residues. This CDR3 reads CASGLQTGTNRNYGYTF. The CDR3 nucleotides read TGTGCTAGTGGTTTGCAGACAGGGACGAATCGTAACTATGGCTACACCTTC.

The rearrangement links TRBV5-1 to TRBJ2-5, with 13 bases that match TRBD2. The V segment lost 1 base and the J segment 5 bases; nucleotides outside the gene matches: 5. This CDR3 comprises 16 residues. Germline CDR1 SGHRS, CDR2 YFSETQ. DNA for the CDR3: TGCGCCAGCAGCTTGACTAGCGGGGGGGCCTTGGAGACCCAGTACTTC. Encoded protein: CASSLTSGGALETQYF.

About this clone itself: The same CDR3 arises from other DNA sequences in this sample as well. V gene TRBV19 combines with J gene TRBJ2-7; 13 nucleotides match TRBD2. Germline CDR1 and CDR2: LNHDA and SQIVND (reference sequence). Trimming took 6 bases from V and 2 from J; bases not matched to a gene: 4. CDR3 length: 15 amino acids. The CDR3 loop is CASSPGLAGPYEQYF. The CDR3 coding sequence is TGTGCCAGTAGCCCGGGACTAGCGGGGCCCTACGAGCAGTACTTC.

V gene TRBV2 combines with J gene TRBJ2-3, with D unresolved. The ends were cut back, 3 bases at V and 8 bases at J, with 18 bases in the middle. Germline V gene data show CDR1 as SNHLY and CDR2 as FYNNEI. The CDR3 totals 15 residues. The CDR3 here is CASSENLSSLSTQYF. The CDR3 DNA is TGTGCCAGCAGTGAGAATCTTAGCTCCCTATCTACGCAGTATTTT.

The V and J genes are TRBV7-2 and TRBJ1-2; D is ambiguous. The CDR3 is 15 amino acids. Deletions cut 5 bases from V and 8 bases from J, with 21 bases between. In germline, CDR1 is SGHTA, CDR2 FQGNSA. This CDR3 reads CASSPNLGLQRGYTF. The CDR3 DNA sequence: TGTGCCAGCAGCCCGAATCTGGGTCTTCAGCGGGGCTACACCTTC. The entire variable domain, with the rest obtained from reference TRBV7-2 and TRBJ1-2, is as follows: GAGVSQSPSNKVTEKGKDVELRCDPISGHTALYWYRQSLGQGLEFLIYFQGNSAPDKSGLPSDRFSAERTGGSVSTLTIQRTQQEDSAVYLCASSPNLGLQRGYTFGSGTRLTVV.

V gene TRBV5-6 combines with J gene TRBJ1-5; tentatively, D is TRBD1 (5 bases). Per the germline V gene, CDR1 is SGHDT and CDR2 is YYEEEE. V dropped 4 bases and J dropped 4 bases, with 18 bases sitting between them. The CDR3 covers 16 residues. CDR3 sequence reads: CASSAGGQGWNQPQHF. CDR3 in DNA: TGTGCCAGCAGCGCTGGCGGGCAGGGTTGGAATCAGCCCCAGCATTTT.

V gene TRBV5-8 combines with J gene TRBJ1-6; D call uncertain. Germline values: CDR1 SGHTS, CDR2 YDEGEE. This CDR3 contains 16 residues. Between the trimmed V and J ends, which lost 4 bases and 3 bases, there was a span of 14 bases. The CDR3 is CASSPSVKGYNSPLHF. For the CDR3, the DNA is TGTGCCAGCAGCCCTAGCGTGAAGGGCTATAATTCACCCCTCCACTTT.

This clone was detected once. The rearrangement links TRBV5-4 to TRBJ2-7, with D possibly being TRBD2 (6 bases). The CDR3 runs 16 residues. Germline CDR1 and CDR2: SGHNT and YYREEE (reference sequence). The ends were cut back, 4 bases at V and 3 bases at J, with 20 bases in the middle. DNA for the CDR3: TGTGCCAGCAGCCTGGATGGAACGACTAGAGGCTACGAGCAGTACTTC. Translated: CASSLDGTTRGYEQYF.

The genes are TRBV27 and TRBJ2-1; 15 nucleotides align to TRBD2. This CDR3 contains 21 residues. Looked up from germline, CDR1 is MNHEY and CDR2 is SMNVEV (reference sequence). Unmatched junction bases numbered 24, after V lost 10 bases and J lost 5 bases. CDR3 nucleotides: TGTGCCACCCTAAAGGAATACAGGGGACGGACTAGCGGGAGGGCCGACAATGAGCAGTTCTTC. It translates to CATLKEYRGRTSGRADNEQFF.

V is TRBV6-5 and J is TRBJ1-2; D uncertain. V lost 0 bases to trimming and J lost 1 base, with 12 bases between them. Germline V CDR1 and CDR2: MNHEY, SVGAGI. This CDR3 contains 16 residues. This chain's CDR3 is CASSYSGREVNYGYTF. For the CDR3, the DNA is TGTGCCAGCAGTTACTCGGGTCGGGAAGTTAACTATGGCTACACCTTC.

The chain joins TRBV6-6 to TRBJ1-3; D call uncertain. The length of the CDR3 is 16 residues. V lost 0 bases and J 0 bases, leaving 9 bases between the germline ends. Germline loops: CDR1 MNHNY, CDR2 SVGAGI (reference sequence). The CDR3 spells CASSYSGRISGNTIYF. The CDR3 DNA is TGTGCCAGCAGTTACTCCGGGAGAATCTCTGGAAACACCATATATTTT.

The V gene is TRBV11-2, the J gene TRBJ1-3, with D hard to call. V lost 5 bases, J lost 4 bases, and 9 bases lay in between. Germline CDR1 reads SGHAT; CDR2 reads FQNNGV. CDR3 length: 13 residues. The CDR3 protein is CASSLMGGNTIYF. The CDR3 nucleotides read TGTGCCAGCAGCCTGATGGGGGGAAACACCATATATTTT.

The chain links TRBV9 to TRBJ2-7; 8 bases match TRBD1. Germline CDR1 and CDR2: SGDLS and YYNGEE. This CDR3 is built from 17 residues. Germline trimming cut 4 bases from V and 4 bases from J; bases unmatched to any gene: 16. CDR3 bases: TGTGCCAGCAGCACAGGGGGAAATATAGGCTCATTTTACGAGCAGTACTTC. This gives the protein CASSTGGNIGSFYEQYF.

The V gene is TRBV7-2, the J gene TRBJ1-1, with D tentatively TRBD1 (5 bases). The CDR3 runs to 15 residues. The germline gives CDR1 SGHTA, CDR2 FQGNSA. Trimming took off 2 bases at V and 6 bases at J, with 16 bases between the two ends. The chain's CDR3 is CASSLSAGVPSEAFF. The CDR3 DNA reads as TGTGCCAGCAGCTTATCGGCGGGGGTACCCTCTGAAGCTTTCTTT. The complete variable domain, with remaining parts taken from reference TRBV7-2 and TRBJ1-1, reads GAGVSQSPSNKVTEKGKDVELRCDPISGHTALYWYRQSLGQGLEFLIYFQGNSAPDKSGLPSDRFSAERTGGSVSTLTIQRTQQEDSAVYLCASSLSAGVPSEAFFGQGTRLTVV.

The gene calls are TRBV4-1 and TRBJ2-1; D may match TRBD1 or TRBD2 (5 bases each). Trimming removed 0 bases from V and 5 bases from J, with 14 bases in between. The germline CDR1 and CDR2 sequences are MGHRA and YSYEKL. The CDR3 extends over 16 amino acids. The CDR3 is CASSQDGDVADNEQFF. The CDR3 DNA reads TGCGCCAGCAGCCAAGATGGGGACGTAGCCGACAATGAGCAGTTCTTC.

J is TRBJ2-6 and V is TRBV7-2; D remains ambiguous. V lost 4 bases to trimming and J lost 4 bases, with 8 bases between them. Germline CDR1 and CDR2: SGHTA and FQGNSA. CDR3 size: 14 residues. The CDR3 region is CASSSRYGANVLTF. For the CDR3, the DNA is TGTGCCAGCAGCTCAAGATACGGGGCCAACGTCCTGACTTTC. Full variable domain (outside the CDR3, taken from reference TRBV7-2 and TRBJ2-6): GAGVSQSPSNKVTEKGKDVELRCDPISGHTALYWYRQSLGQGLEFLIYFQGNSAPDKSGLPSDRFSAERTGGSVSTLTIQRTQQEDSAVYLCASSSRYGANVLTFGAGSRLTVL.

The V gene is TRBV18, the J gene TRBJ2-7, with 9 bases fitting TRBD2. This CDR3 contains 16 residues. Germline V lookup: CDR1 KGHSH, CDR2 LQKENI. With 5 bases clipped from V and 0 bases from J, the junction kept 8 bases outside the gene matches. In DNA form, the CDR3 reads TGTGCCAGCTCAACGCCGACTAGCGGAGGCTCCTACGAGCAGTACTTC. Amino acids: CASSTPTSGGSYEQYF.

V and J are TRBV19 and TRBJ1-2; D may be TRBD1 (5 bases). From germline, CDR1 is LNHDA and CDR2 SQIVND (reference sequence). V lost 1 base, J lost 7 bases, and 13 bases lay in between. This CDR3 comprises 14 residues. The CDR3 DNA sequence: TGTGCCAGTAGTATAGGCAGAAGGGGAACTGGCTACACCTTC. It specifies CASSIGRRGTGYTF.

As concerns this clone: The sample carries other DNA sequences with the same CDR3. The chain joins TRBV4-3 to TRBJ1-2; D is undetermined. The CDR3 is 14 residues long. Germline values: CDR1 LGHNA, CDR2 YSLEER. V was trimmed by 0 bases and J by 1 base, leaving 6 bases between them. The CDR3 sequence: CASSQETGNYGYTF. The CDR3 region has the DNA TGCGCCAGCAGCCAAGAAACGGGTAACTATGGCTACACCTTC.

The count of this clone is one. The chain is built from TRBV4-1 and TRBJ1-4; D gene uncertain. CDR3 length: 16 amino acids. Germline CDR1 is MGHRA and CDR2 is YSYEKL. Trimming left V 0 bases short and J 1 base short, with 9 bases between. Here the CDR3 DNA reads TGCGCCAGCAGCCAAGATCGGATGATAACTAATGAAAAACTGTTTTTT. This translates into CASSQDRMITNEKLFF.

The chain joins TRBV11-2 to TRBJ2-3; TRBD2 agrees at 15 bases. This CDR3 spans 17 amino acids. J was trimmed by 4 bases and V by 5 bases; bases with no gene match: 7. CDR1 SGHAT and CDR2 FQNNGV come from the germline V gene. The CDR3 spells CASSPGTSGRRADTQYF. The CDR3 region has the DNA TGTGCCAGCAGCCCCGGGACTAGCGGGAGGCGTGCAGATACGCAGTATTTT.

This rearrangement joins TRBV10-3 to TRBJ1-2, with D unclear. V gave up 2 bases and J gave up 5 bases, with 3 bases separating them. The germline gives CDR1 ENHRY, CDR2 SYGVKD. The CDR3 spans 11 residues. CDR3 nucleotide sequence: TGTGCCATCAGTGAGACTTATGGCTACACCTTC. Translated, it gives CAISETYGYTF.